This passage covers 19 T cell receptor beta chains from one sample sequenced in a study of T cells in Graves' hyperthyroidism and ophthalmopathy. Using RNA transcripts as the source, TCR beta CDR3 regions were amplified. With the HTBI primer set, the TCR CDR3 went through a first round of RT-PCR. TCRdb redid the calling of the multiplex PCR reads with MiXCR, one entry per CDR3 protein. The data contain over 700,000 distinct CDR3 sequences, about 19% of them singletons. Material: blood. The receptor set was obtained from a woman between 50 and 59 years old with Graves' hyperthyroidism that later progressed to Graves' ophthalmopathy.

This clonotype was counted between two and nine times. This chain uses TRBV19 with TRBJ2-1, with 10 bases lining up with TRBD2. CDR1 LNHDA and CDR2 SQIVND come from the germline V gene (reference sequence). The length of the CDR3 is 17 residues. The J segment lost 7 bases and the V segment lost 3 bases, leaving 12 bases of the junction unmatched. CDR3 in amino acids: CASSIWSGGVLGNEQFF. Here the CDR3 DNA reads TGTGCCAGTAGTATTTGGAGCGGGGGGGTACTAGGGAATGAGCAGTTCTTC.

This clonotype has at least ten counts. The gene calls are TRBV6-1 and TRBJ1-2; 8 bases agree with TRBD1. CDR1 MNHNS and CDR2 SASEGT come from the germline V gene. J lost 1 base, V lost 7 bases, and 17 bases had no gene match. This CDR3 is 18 amino acids long. The CDR3 protein is CASTRSGTGESGNYGYTF. The CDR3, as DNA: TGTGCCAGCACCCGATCGGGGACAGGCGAGAGTGGTAACTATGGCTACACCTTC.

This clonotype was seen a handful of times. This chain joins TRBV12-5 and TRBJ2-7; D may be TRBD1 (5 bases). Trimming left V 0 bases short and J 1 base short, with 10 bases between. Germline CDR1 and CDR2: LGHNT and FRNRAP. The CDR3 sequence is 15 residues long. The CDR3 bases are TGTGCTAGTGGTTTGGTATTGGGGCCTTCCTACGAGCAGTACTTC. Amino acids: CASGLVLGPSYEQYF.

This clonotype was seen repeatedly, ten times or more. The chain couples TRBV2 to TRBJ2-1; TRBD2 agrees at 8 bases. CDR3 length: 15 residues. Trimming at V came to 3 bases and at J to 7 bases, leaving 8 bases not matched to a gene. Germline V gene sequence: CDR1 SNHLY, CDR2 FYNNEI. CDR3 DNA sequence: TGTGCCAGCAGTGACCCCGGGACTAGGGGTAATGAGCAGTTCTTC. Its protein product is CASSDPGTRGNEQFF.

J is TRBJ2-7 and V is TRBV6-1; 9 bases are shared with TRBD1. V trimming: 11 bases; J trimming: 5 bases; junction bases outside the gene matches: 13. The CDR3 length is 14 residues. Germline-derived CDR1 and CDR2 are MNHNS and SASEGT. CDR3 residues: CAGGTGTGSDEQYF. As DNA, the CDR3 is TGTGCCGGCGGTACCGGGACAGGGAGTGACGAGCAGTACTTC.

This clonotype was detected many times. This chain connects TRBV7-8 to TRBJ1-2, with 9 bases identical to TRBD1. CDR1 is SGHVS and CDR2 is FQNEAQ in the germline V gene. The trim removed 7 bases at V and 4 bases at J, leaving 4 bases unmatched. The CDR3 consists of 13 residues. This CDR3 reads CASTMTGGYGYTF. CDR3 in DNA: TGTGCCAGCACCATGACAGGGGGCTATGGCTACACCTTC.

This clonotype was counted many times. The chain recombines TRBV12-3 or TRBV12-4 with TRBJ1-2, with TRBD1 identical over 12 bases. J gave up 6 bases and V 8 bases, and 7 bases lay outside the gene matches. This CDR3 region has 14 residues. The CDR3 region is CASGRDRGLHGYTF. Written as DNA, the CDR3 is TGTGCCAGCGGCCGGGACAGGGGGCTTCATGGCTACACCTTC.

The CDR3 DNA reads as TGCAGCTGGACTAGCGGGGGCACGTACCAAGAGACCCAGTACTTC. Amino acids: CSWTSGGTYQETQYF. This chain uses TRBV20-1 with TRBJ2-5; 13 bases are shared with TRBD2. The CDR3 is 15 residues long. Germline assignment: CDR1 DFQATT and CDR2 SNEGSKA (reference sequence).

This chain uses TRBV24-1 with TRBJ2-3; TRBD1 agrees at 10 bases. CDR1 is KGHDR and CDR2 is SFDVKD in the germline V gene. The junction had 3 bases not matched to a gene; V was cut back by 7 bases and J by 3 bases. The CDR3 consists of 14 residues. Written as DNA, the CDR3 is TGTGCCACCAGGAGGACAGGGGGTACAGATACGCAGTATTTT. Translated: CATRRTGGTDTQYF.

The chain links TRBV6-9 to TRBJ1-2; D is unresolved. Germline CDR1 and CDR2: MNHGY and SVAAGI. V was trimmed by 4 bases and J by 3 bases, leaving 9 bases between them. The CDR3 runs to 13 residues. This CDR3 reads CASSLDFDYGYTF. The CDR3, as DNA: TGTGCCAGCAGTTTGGACTTTGACTATGGCTACACCTTC.

Only a few counts were recorded for this clonotype. The gene calls are TRBV7-3 and TRBJ2-2; 9 bases match TRBD2. The CDR3 has 16 residues. Losses at the gene ends were 5 bases for V and 2 bases for J; bases not matched to a gene: 6. Germline CDR1 is SGHTA and CDR2 is FQGTGA. Here the CDR3 DNA reads TGTGCCAGCAGCCACTCGACTAGCGGTAACACCGGGGAGCTGTTTTTT. Amino acid sequence: CASSHSTSGNTGELFF.

The chain links TRBV6-2 or TRBV6-3 to TRBJ2-3; perhaps TRBD1 as D (6 bases). From germline, CDR1 is MNHEY and CDR2 SVGEGT. The V gene lost 2 bases and the J gene lost 2 bases, with 14 bases spanning the gap. CDR3 length: 16 amino acids. The CDR3 DNA sequence: TGTGCCAGCAGTTACGAGGGGACATTCTCCACAGATACGCAGTATTTT. Its protein product is CASSYEGTFSTDTQYF.

This clonotype was observed at least ten times. The chain carries TRBV6-1 and TRBJ2-7; D might be TRBD1 (6 bases). The germline gives CDR1 MNHNS, CDR2 SASEGT. The CDR3 contains 14 residues. The germline V and J ends were trimmed by 5 bases and 5 bases, with 16 bases remaining between them. The CDR3 region has the DNA TGTGCCAGCAGTTCACGGGACACCTTTGACGAGCAGTACTTC. It specifies CASSSRDTFDEQYF.

In this sample, this clonotype turned up many times. This chain connects TRBV3-1 to TRBJ2-3; 7 bases align to TRBD1. This CDR3 comprises 16 residues. Germline V gives CDR1 LGHDT, CDR2 YNNKEL (reference sequence). V lost 2 bases, J lost 0 bases, and 5 bases stayed unmatched. DNA of the CDR3: TGTGCCAGCAGCCAACCTGACAGGGTCAGCACAGATACGCAGTATTTT. Amino acid sequence: CASSQPDRVSTDTQYF.

At least ten counts were recorded for this clonotype. V and J are TRBV3-1 and TRBJ1-2, with a weak D call TRBD1 (6 bases). V shed 4 bases and J shed 6 bases, with 15 bases lying between them. The length of the CDR3 is 14 residues. In germline, CDR1 is LGHDT, CDR2 YNNKEL (reference sequence). The CDR3 nucleotides are TGTGCCAGCAGCCTTACAGGGATCGGGGATGGCTACACCTTC. Translation gives CASSLTGIGDGYTF.

With respect to this clonotype: Being one base from a much bigger clone, this may be a read error. The chain recombines TRBV2 with TRBJ2-3; 8 bases map to TRBD1. The CDR3 consists of 14 residues. Germline V gives CDR1 SNHLY, CDR2 FYNNEI. The CDR3, as DNA: TGTGCCAGCAGTTACGACAGGGGCACAGGTACGCAGTATTTT. Its translation is CASSYDRGTGTQYF.

The CDR3 DNA follows: TGTGCCAGCAGCGTAGGGCTGGACAGGGTGTATGAGGAGGATGGCTACACCTTC. It specifies CASSVGLDRVYEEDGYTF. The gene calls are TRBV9 and TRBJ1-2; 8 bases are shared with TRBD1. Germline CDR1 and CDR2: SGDLS and YYNGEE. V shed 0 bases and J 6 bases; nucleotides not matched to a gene: 16. This CDR3 region has 18 residues.

The sample holds a few counts of this clonotype. This chain links TRBV12-3 or TRBV12-4 with TRBJ2-3; D unclear. The CDR3 spans 13 residues. V shed 5 bases and J shed 0 bases, with 6 bases lying between them. The CDR3 here is CASSQSSTDTQYF. The CDR3 DNA sequence: TGTGCCAGCAGTCAGTCTAGCACAGATACGCAGTATTTT.

The table lists this clonotype with a few counts. V is TRBV7-8 and J is TRBJ2-3, with no clear D. Germline assignment: CDR1 SGHVS and CDR2 FQNEAQ. Deletions cut 3 bases from V and 0 bases from J, with 13 bases between. The CDR3 length is 16 residues. For the CDR3, the DNA is TGTGCCAGCAGCTTTATTGAAATGGCTAGCACAGATACGCAGTATTTT. It yields the protein CASSFIEMASTDTQYF.